The clone carrying this T cell receptor (beta chain) was counted once. TCRdb keeps only in-frame clones here, not all; method: immunoSEQ multiplex PCR. This sample has around 26,000 clones, with roughly three quarters found just once. The data originate from a study of OX40 agonist ivuxolimab in advanced cancers. Study overall: The dose-escalation group included hepatocellular carcinoma, melanoma, renal cell carcinoma and head and neck cancer.

The source is an adult with an advanced solid tumor such as melanoma, head and neck, liver or kidney cancer. Sequences were derived from CD4+ or CD8+ T cells sorted from blood, sampled in a trial of the OX40 agonist ivuxolimab.

CDR3 nucleotides: TGTGCCAGCAGCTTAGCGCTTAGGGGAGCAGATACGCAGTATTTT. As protein: CASSLALRGADTQYF. The V gene is TRBV7-2, the J gene TRBJ2-3; D may be TRBD1 or TRBD2 (5 bases each). Trimming took off 0 bases at V and 4 bases at J, with 11 bases between the two ends. The CDR3 extends over 15 amino acids. Germline V lookup: CDR1 SGHTA, CDR2 FQGNSA.